This T cell receptor beta chain emerged from a study of radiotherapy plus CTLA-4 blockade in lung cancer. Measured with immunoSEQ multiplex PCR; TCRdb has only the in-frame clones, and not every one. This sample yields about 90,000 clones, of which over 75% are seen a single time; more than 14% belongs to the top ten. For this clone: No antigen is known for it.

The V and J ends lost 5 bases and 2 bases, in that order; junction bases with no gene match: 6. Germline V lookup: CDR1 SEHNR, CDR2 FQNEAQ (reference sequence). The CDR3 runs to 17 residues. Study findings and constraints: Researchers report tumor-derived TCR clones expanding in blood after radiotherapy plus ipilimumab.

The specimen comprised peripheral blood, sampled from a patient treated with radiotherapy plus ipilimumab. The J gene is TRBJ2-7, the V gene TRBV7-9; 16 nucleotides agree with TRBD2. This receptor was obtained from a human donor with non-small cell lung cancer that progressed on radiotherapy plus ipilimumab. For the CDR3, the DNA is TGTGCCAGCAGCCGATACGGGACTAGCGGGAGGGCCTACGAGCAGTACTTC. It specifies CASSRYGTSGRAYEQYF.